This T cell receptor beta chain is drawn from a study of T cells in Graves' hyperthyroidism and ophthalmopathy. Regions amplified from RNA transcripts were the TCR beta CDR3 regions. The HTBI primer set served for first-round RT-PCR of the TCR CDR3. Using its own MiXCR run on the multiplex PCR reads, TCRdb lists one record per CDR3 protein. This table has hundreds of thousands of distinct CDR3 sequences, under 15% appearing once. A NOSPECS grade of at least 4, a Clinical Activity Score of at least 3 and duration under 3 months were recorded in ophthalmopathy patients. Any patient presenting with uncontrolled infection, other autoimmune disease, pregnancy or lactation was left out. The PBMCs were taken from around 9.1 ml of fresh peripheral blood. The CDR3 covers 15 residues. CDR1 and CDR2 (germline): LNHDA, SQIVND (reference sequence). V was clipped by 6 bases and J by 3 bases, with 18 bases between them.

On this clonotype: Its specificity is unknown.

Broader study findings: Most thyroid-expanded clonotypes above 0.001 were also found in blood.

The chain uses TRBV19 and TRBJ2-7; the D gene is possibly TRBD1 (6 bases). This TCR was sampled from a woman between 40 and 55 years old with Graves' ophthalmopathy. Sequenced sample: blood. CDR3 sequence (DNA): TGTGCCAGTAGCCAGGACTTGGGGGCAGACTACGAGCAGTACTTC. Translating it yields CASSQDLGADYEQYF. Together with reference TRBV19 and TRBJ2-7, the CDR3 gives the full variable domain: DGGITQSPKYLFRKEGQNVTLSCEQNLNHDAMYWYRQDPGQGLRLIYYSQIVNDFQKGDIAEGYSVSREKKESFPLTVTSAQKNPTAFYLCASSQDLGADYEQYFGPGTRLTVT.